Reported below is one TCR beta chain. The antigen remains undetermined. These data originate in a study of cytomegalovirus exposure and HLA in healthy donors. General study results and limits: Upon later analysis, TCR association rates were observed to vary by HLA locus, being highest for DRB1 and lowest for HLA-C.

This PCR relied on a set of 60 Vbeta primers and 13 Jbeta primers. In the original analysis: In a later analysis, roughly 11 million of approximately 81 million unique beta chains occurred in at least two donors. Generated by immunoSEQ multiplex PCR, the TCRdb table keeps only in-frame clones and is missing some. The D gene and trimming were derived from the DNA, and the V and J assignments and clone size from that table. The table has about 200,000 clones, roughly 79% seen once. All the people who gave samples were healthy bone marrow donors. Germline values: CDR1 MDHEN, CDR2 SYDVKM. The CDR3 length is 18 residues. Trimming shortened V by 2 bases and J by 0 bases, and 17 bases separated the two germline ends.

The TCR was taken from a man between 18 and 29 years old in good health and CMV-seronegative. The material sequenced was PBMCs. V is TRBV28 and J is TRBJ1-3; a weak D match, TRBD1 (6 bases). CDR3 amino acids: CASSLNIIDRSSGNTIYF. The CDR3 coding sequence is TGTGCCAGCAGTTTAAATATCATCGACAGGAGCTCTGGAAACACCATATATTTT.